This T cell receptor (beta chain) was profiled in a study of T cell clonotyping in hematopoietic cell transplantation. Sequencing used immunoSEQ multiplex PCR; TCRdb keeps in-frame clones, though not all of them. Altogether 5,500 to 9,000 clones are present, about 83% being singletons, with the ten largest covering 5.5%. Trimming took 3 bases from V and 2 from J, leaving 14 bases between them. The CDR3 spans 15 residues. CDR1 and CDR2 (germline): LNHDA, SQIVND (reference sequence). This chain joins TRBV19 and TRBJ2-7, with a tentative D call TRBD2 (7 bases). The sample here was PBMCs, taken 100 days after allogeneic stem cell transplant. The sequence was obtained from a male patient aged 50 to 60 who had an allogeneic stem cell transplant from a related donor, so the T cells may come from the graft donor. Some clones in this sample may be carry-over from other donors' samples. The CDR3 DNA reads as TGTGCCAGTAGTATTGCATGGGGGGGCCCCTACGAGCAGTACTTC. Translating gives CASSIAWGGPYEQYF.